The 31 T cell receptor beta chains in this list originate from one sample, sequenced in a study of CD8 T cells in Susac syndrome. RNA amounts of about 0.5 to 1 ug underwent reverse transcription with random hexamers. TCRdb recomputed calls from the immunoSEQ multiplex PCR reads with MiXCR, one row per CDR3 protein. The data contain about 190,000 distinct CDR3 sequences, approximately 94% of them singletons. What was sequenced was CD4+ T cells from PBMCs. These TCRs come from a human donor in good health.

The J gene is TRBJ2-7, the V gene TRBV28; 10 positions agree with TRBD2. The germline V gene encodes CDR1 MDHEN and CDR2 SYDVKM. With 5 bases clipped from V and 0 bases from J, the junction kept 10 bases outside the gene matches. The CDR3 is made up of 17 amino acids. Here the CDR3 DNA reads TGTGCCAGCAGTCCCTTGGGACTAGCGCTGAGCTCCTACGAGCAGTACTTC. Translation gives CASSPLGLALSSYEQYF.

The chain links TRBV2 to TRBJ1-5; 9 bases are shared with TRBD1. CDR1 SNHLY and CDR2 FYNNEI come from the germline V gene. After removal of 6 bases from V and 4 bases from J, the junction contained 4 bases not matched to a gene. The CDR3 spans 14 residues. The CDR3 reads CASRDDRGNQPQHF. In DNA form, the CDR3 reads TGTGCCAGCAGAGATGACAGGGGGAATCAGCCCCAGCATTTT. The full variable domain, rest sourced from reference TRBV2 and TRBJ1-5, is EPEVTQTPSHQVTQMGQEVILRCVPISNHLYFYWYRQILGQKVEFLVSFYNNEISEKSEIFDDQFSVERPDGSNFTLKIRSTKLEDSAMYFCASRDDRGNQPQHFGDGTRLSIL.

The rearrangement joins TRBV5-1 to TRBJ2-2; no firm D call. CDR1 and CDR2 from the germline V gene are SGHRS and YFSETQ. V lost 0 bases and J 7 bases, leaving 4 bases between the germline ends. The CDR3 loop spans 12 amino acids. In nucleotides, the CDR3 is TGCGCCAGCAGCTTGGTGGTCGGGGAGCTGTTTTTT. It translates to CASSLVVGELFF.

CDR3 protein: CSAGGGQAGELFF. The CDR3 DNA reads TGCAGCGCCGGGGGGGGGCAGGCCGGGGAGCTGTTTTTT. V gene TRBV29-1 combines with J gene TRBJ2-2, with TRBD2 matching over 8 bases. V trimming: 7 bases; J trimming: 6 bases; junction bases outside the gene matches: 7. Germline CDR1 reads SQVTM; CDR2 reads ANQGSEA. The CDR3 has 13 amino acids.

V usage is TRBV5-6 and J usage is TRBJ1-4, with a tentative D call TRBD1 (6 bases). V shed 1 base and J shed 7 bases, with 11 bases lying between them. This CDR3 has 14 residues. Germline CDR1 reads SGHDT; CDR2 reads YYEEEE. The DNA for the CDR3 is TGTGCCAGCAGCTTGACAGGGCTGGGTGAAAAACTGTTTTTT. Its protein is CASSLTGLGEKLFF. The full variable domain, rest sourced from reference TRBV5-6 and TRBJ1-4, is DAGVTQSPTHLIKTRGQQVTLRCSPKSGHDTVSWYQQALGQGPQFIFQYYEEEERQRGNFPDRFSGHQFPNYSSELNVNALLLGDSALYLCASSLTGLGEKLFFGSGTQLSVL.

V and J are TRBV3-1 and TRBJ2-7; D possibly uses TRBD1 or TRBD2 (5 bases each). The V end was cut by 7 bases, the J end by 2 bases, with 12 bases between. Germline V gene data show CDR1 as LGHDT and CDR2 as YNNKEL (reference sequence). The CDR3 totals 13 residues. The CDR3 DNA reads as TGTGCCAGCATGGGGACCGCTACCTACGAGCAGTACTTC. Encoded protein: CASMGTATYEQYF.

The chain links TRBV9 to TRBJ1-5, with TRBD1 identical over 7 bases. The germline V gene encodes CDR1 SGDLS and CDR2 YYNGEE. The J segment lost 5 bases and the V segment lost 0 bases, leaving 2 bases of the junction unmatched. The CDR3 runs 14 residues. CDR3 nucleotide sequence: TGTGCCAGCAGCGTAGGGGACAGTGATCAGCCCCAGCATTTT. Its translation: CASSVGDSDQPQHF.

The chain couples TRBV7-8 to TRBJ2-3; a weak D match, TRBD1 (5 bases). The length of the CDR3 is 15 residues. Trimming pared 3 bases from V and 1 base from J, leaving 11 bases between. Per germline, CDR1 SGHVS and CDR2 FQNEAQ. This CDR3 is CASSLELRGTDTQYF. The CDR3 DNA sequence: TGTGCCAGCAGCTTGGAGCTCAGGGGCACAGATACGCAGTATTTT.

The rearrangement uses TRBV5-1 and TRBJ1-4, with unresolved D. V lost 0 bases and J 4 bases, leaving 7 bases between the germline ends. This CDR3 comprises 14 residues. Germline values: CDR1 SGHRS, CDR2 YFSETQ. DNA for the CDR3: TGCGCCAGCAGCTTGGACGGGATTAATGAAAAACTGTTTTTT. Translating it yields CASSLDGINEKLFF.

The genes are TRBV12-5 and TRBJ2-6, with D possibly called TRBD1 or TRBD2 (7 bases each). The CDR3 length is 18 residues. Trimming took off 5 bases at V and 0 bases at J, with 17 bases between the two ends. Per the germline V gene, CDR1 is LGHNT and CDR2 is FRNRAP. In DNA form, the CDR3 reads TGTGCTAGTGGTGACAGGGAGGGACACCTCTCTGGGGCCAACGTCCTGACTTTC. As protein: CASGDREGHLSGANVLTF.

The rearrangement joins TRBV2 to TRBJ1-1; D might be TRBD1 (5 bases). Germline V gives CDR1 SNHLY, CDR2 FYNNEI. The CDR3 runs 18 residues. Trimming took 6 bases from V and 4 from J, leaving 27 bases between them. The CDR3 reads CASRVRRGSGESSTEAFF. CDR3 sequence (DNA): TGTGCCAGCAGGGTACGACGGGGCAGTGGTGAATCCAGCACTGAAGCTTTCTTT.

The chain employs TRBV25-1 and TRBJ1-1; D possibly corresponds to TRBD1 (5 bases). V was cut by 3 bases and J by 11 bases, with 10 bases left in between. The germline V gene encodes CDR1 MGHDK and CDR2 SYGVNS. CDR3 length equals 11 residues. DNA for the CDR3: TGTGCCAGCAGTGATGTAGGGGCGGCTTTCTTT. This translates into CASSDVGAAFF.

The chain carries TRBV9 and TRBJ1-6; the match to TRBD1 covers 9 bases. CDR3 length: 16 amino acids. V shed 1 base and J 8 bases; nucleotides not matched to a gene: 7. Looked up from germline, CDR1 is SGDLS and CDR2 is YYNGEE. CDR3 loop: CASSVSGQGLDSPLHF. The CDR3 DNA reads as TGTGCCAGCAGCGTATCGGGACAGGGATTGGATTCACCCCTCCACTTT.

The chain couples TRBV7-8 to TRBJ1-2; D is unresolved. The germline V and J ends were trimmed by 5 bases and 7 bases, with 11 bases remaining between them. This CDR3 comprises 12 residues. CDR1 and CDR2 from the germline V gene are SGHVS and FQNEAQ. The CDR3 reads CASSRARGGYTF. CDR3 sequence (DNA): TGTGCCAGCAGCCGCGCAAGAGGTGGCTACACCTTC. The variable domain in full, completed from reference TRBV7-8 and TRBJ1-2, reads GAGVSQSPRYKVAKRGQDVALRCDPISGHVSLFWYQQALGQGPEFLTYFQNEAQLDKSGLPSDRFFAERPEGSVSTLKIQRTQQEDSAVYLCASSRARGGYTFGSGTRLTVV.

The CDR3, as DNA: TGTGCCAGCAGTTACGGGACAGAGGGCTACAATGAGCAGTTCTTC. Protein sequence: CASSYGTEGYNEQFF. This rearrangement joins TRBV6-5 to TRBJ2-1; 7 positions match TRBD1. The CDR3 is 15 residues long. V trimming: 2 bases; J trimming: 3 bases; junction bases outside the gene matches: 4. In germline, CDR1 is MNHEY, CDR2 SVGAGI.

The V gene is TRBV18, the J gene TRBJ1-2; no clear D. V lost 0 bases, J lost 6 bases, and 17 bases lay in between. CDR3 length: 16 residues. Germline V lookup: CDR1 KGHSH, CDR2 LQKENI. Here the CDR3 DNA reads TGTGCCAGCTCACCACCAGGGAGCACACCTTGGGATGGCTACACCTTC. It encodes CASSPPGSTPWDGYTF.

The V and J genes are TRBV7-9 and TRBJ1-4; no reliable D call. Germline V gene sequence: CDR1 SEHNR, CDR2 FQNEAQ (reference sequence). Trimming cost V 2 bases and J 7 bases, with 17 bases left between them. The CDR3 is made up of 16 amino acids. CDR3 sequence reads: CASSLKRSGVGEKLFF. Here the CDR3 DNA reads TGTGCCAGCAGCTTAAAGAGATCCGGGGTCGGTGAAAAACTGTTTTTT.

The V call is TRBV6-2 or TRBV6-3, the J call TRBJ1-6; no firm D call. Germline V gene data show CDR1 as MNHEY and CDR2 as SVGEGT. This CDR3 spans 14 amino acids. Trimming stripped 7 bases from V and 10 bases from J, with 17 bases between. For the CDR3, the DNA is TGTGCCAGCACGCGAACAAACCTCGGATCACCCCTCCACTTT. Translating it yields CASTRTNLGSPLHF.

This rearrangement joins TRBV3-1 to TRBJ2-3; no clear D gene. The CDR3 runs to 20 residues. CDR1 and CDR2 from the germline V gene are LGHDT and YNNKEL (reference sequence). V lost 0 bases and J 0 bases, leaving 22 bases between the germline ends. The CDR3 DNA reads TGTGCCAGCAGCCAAGATCGAGGCCAGTTAATCAACCCTAGCACAGATACGCAGTATTTT. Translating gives CASSQDRGQLINPSTDTQYF.

In DNA form, the CDR3 reads TGTGCCAGCACCCCAGGCTTAACGCAGTATTTT. It encodes CASTPGLTQYF. This chain joins TRBV12-3 or TRBV12-4 and TRBJ2-3; no clear D gene. V was clipped by 7 bases and J by 9 bases, with 11 bases between them. The CDR3 totals 11 residues.

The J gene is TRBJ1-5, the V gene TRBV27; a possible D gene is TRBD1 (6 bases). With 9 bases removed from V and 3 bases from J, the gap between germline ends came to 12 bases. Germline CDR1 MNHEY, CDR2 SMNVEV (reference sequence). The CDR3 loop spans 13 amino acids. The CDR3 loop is CASRTAINQPQHF. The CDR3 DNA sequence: TGTGCCAGTCGGACAGCGATCAATCAGCCCCAGCATTTT.

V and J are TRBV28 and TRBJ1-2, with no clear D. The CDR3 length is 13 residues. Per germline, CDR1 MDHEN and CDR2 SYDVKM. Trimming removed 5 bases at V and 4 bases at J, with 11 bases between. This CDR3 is CASSPLMSYGYTF. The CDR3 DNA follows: TGTGCCAGCAGTCCCCTTATGAGCTATGGCTACACCTTC.

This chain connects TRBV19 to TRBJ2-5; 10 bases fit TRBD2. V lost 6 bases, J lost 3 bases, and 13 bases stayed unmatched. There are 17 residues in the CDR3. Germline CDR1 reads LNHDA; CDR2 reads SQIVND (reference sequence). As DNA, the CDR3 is TGTGCCAGTAGCCGCGAGGTGCTAGCGGGGGCCAAAGAGACCCAGTACTTC. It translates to CASSREVLAGAKETQYF.

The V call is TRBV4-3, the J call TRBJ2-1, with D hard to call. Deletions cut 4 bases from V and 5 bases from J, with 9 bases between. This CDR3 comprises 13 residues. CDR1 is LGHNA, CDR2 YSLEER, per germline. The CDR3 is CASSLYKDNEQFF. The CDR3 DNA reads TGCGCCAGCAGCCTCTACAAAGACAATGAGCAGTTCTTC.

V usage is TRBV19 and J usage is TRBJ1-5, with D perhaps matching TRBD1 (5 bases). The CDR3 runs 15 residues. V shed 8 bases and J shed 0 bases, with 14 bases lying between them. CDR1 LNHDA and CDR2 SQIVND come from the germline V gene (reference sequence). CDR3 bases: TGTGCCAGTCGAAGGGGCCAGTTTAGCAATCAGCCCCAGCATTTT. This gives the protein CASRRGQFSNQPQHF.

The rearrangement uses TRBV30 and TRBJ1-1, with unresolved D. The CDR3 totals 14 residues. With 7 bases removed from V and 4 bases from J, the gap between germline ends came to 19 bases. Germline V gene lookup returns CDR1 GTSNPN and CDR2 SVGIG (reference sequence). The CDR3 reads CAFSDPKLGTEAFF. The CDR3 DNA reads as TGTGCCTTCTCAGACCCGAAACTAGGCACTGAAGCTTTCTTT.

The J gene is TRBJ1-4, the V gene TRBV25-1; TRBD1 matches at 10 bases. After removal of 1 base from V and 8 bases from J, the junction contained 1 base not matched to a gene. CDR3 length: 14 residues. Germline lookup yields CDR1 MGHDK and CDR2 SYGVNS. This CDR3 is CASSESTGGEKLFF. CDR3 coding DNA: TGTGCCAGCAGTGAATCGACAGGGGGCGAAAAACTGTTTTTT.

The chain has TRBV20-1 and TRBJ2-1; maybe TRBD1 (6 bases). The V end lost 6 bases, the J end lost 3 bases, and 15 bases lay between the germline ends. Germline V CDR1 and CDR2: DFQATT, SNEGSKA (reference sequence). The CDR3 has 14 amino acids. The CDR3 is CSAPPQGFYNEQFF. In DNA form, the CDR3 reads TGCAGTGCCCCACCACAGGGCTTCTACAATGAGCAGTTCTTC.

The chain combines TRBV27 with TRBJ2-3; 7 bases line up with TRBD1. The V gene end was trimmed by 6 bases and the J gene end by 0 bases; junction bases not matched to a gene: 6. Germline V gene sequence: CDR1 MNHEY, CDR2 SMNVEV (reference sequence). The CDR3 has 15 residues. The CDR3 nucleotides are TGTGCCAGCAGCCCCTCGACAGGGAGCACAGATACGCAGTATTTT. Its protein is CASSPSTGSTDTQYF.

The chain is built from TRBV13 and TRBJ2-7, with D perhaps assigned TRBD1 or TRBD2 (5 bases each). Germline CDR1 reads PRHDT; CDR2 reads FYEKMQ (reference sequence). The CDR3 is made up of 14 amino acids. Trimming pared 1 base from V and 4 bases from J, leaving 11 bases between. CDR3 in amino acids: CASSLVGTAYEQYF. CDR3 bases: TGTGCCAGCAGCTTAGTAGGGACGGCGTACGAGCAGTACTTC.

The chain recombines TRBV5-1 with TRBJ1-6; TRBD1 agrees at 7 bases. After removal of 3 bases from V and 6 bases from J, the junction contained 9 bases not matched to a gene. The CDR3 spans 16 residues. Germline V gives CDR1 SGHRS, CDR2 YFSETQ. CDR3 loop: CASSSGQNEVNSPLHF. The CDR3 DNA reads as TGCGCCAGCAGCTCGGGACAGAATGAAGTTAATTCACCCCTCCACTTT.